These 7 T cell receptor beta chains were all obtained from the same sample, sequenced in a study of blood T cell repertoires in COVID-19 (TCRdb year 2020). Receptor libraries were prepared by the immunoSEQ multiplex PCR assay. TCRdb carries this immuneACCESS record with in-frame sequences only. Its versions omit some clonotypes, under half of them owing to an unresolved V gene in the studies checked, with the rest unexplained. This sample is represented by fewer than 200,000 clones; approximately 95% of them were singletons. The top ten clonotypes cover under 5% of the sample. The material sequenced was peripheral blood. These receptors were collected from a woman aged 45-65 years with acute or convalescent COVID-19.

This clone appeared once. The CDR3 reads CASSFFGQTGELFF. CDR3 DNA: TGTGCCAGCAGCTTCTTCGGACAGACCGGGGAGCTGTTTTTT. V gene TRBV7-2 combines with J gene TRBJ2-2; a weak D match, TRBD1 (6 bases). V was clipped by 3 bases and J by 5 bases, with 10 bases between them. CDR1 and CDR2 (germline): SGHTA, FQGNSA. The CDR3 is 14 residues long.

This clone has only one observation. The chain employs TRBV11-2 and TRBJ1-1; D is ambiguous. V shed 0 bases and J shed 5 bases, with 7 bases lying between them. Germline lookup yields CDR1 SGHAT and CDR2 FQNNGV. The CDR3 is 13 amino acids. The CDR3 loop reads CASSLEGRTEAFF. Here the CDR3 DNA reads TGTGCCAGCAGCTTAGAGGGGAGGACTGAAGCTTTCTTT. The full variable domain, in which reference TRBV11-2 and TRBJ1-1 provide the parts outside the CDR3, is EAGVAQSPRYKIIEKRQSVAFWCNPISGHATLYWYQQILGQGPKLLIQFQNNGVVDDSQLPKDRFSAERLKGVDSTLKIQPAKLEDSAVYLCASSLEGRTEAFFGQGTRLTVV.

V gene TRBV6-5 combines with J gene TRBJ2-6, with a possible D match to TRBD2 (6 bases). Germline assignment: CDR1 MNHEY and CDR2 SVGAGI. With 2 bases removed from V and 4 bases from J, the gap between germline ends came to 9 bases. CDR3 size: 15 residues. CDR3 in DNA: TGTGCCAGCAGTTACGGAGGGAACGGGGCCAACGTCCTGACTTTC. Translated: CASSYGGNGANVLTF.

The chain has TRBV6-6 and TRBJ1-5; D may be TRBD1 (6 bases). The CDR3 consists of 16 residues. From germline, CDR1 is MNHNY and CDR2 SVGAGI (reference sequence). V was trimmed by 8 bases and J by 1 base, leaving 18 bases between them. The CDR3 sequence is CASHTIGQLSNQPQHF. As DNA, the CDR3 is TGTGCCAGCCATACGATTGGACAGTTAAGCAATCAGCCCCAGCATTTT.

The gene calls are TRBV27 and TRBJ2-7, with D maybe TRBD2 (6 bases). CDR3 size: 14 residues. The V gene's germline CDR1 is MNHEY and CDR2 SMNVEV (reference sequence). V lost 10 bases and J lost 0, with 16 bases in between. The CDR3 here is CAIRQRASSYEQYF. In DNA form, the CDR3 reads TGTGCCATCAGACAGCGGGCCAGCTCCTACGAGCAGTACTTC.

This clone has a handful of counts. This CDR3 is CAWKKPGQINTEAFF. CDR3 bases: TGTGCCTGGAAAAAGCCGGGACAAATAAACACTGAAGCTTTCTTT. The rearrangement uses TRBV30 and TRBJ1-1, with a possible D match to TRBD1 (6 bases). Germline CDR1 GTSNPN, CDR2 SVGIG (reference sequence). The CDR3 covers 15 residues. V was clipped by 4 bases and J by 2 bases, with 17 bases between them.

This clone was seen a handful of times. The V call is TRBV2, the J call TRBJ2-7, with D possibly TRBD2 on 6 matching bases. The CDR3 sequence is 14 residues long. Germline CDR1 SNHLY, CDR2 FYNNEI. V gave up 1 base and J gave up 4 bases, with 11 bases separating them. CDR3 protein: CASSEGGALYEQYF. DNA for the CDR3: TGTGCCAGCAGTGAAGGCGGGGCATTGTACGAGCAGTACTTC.